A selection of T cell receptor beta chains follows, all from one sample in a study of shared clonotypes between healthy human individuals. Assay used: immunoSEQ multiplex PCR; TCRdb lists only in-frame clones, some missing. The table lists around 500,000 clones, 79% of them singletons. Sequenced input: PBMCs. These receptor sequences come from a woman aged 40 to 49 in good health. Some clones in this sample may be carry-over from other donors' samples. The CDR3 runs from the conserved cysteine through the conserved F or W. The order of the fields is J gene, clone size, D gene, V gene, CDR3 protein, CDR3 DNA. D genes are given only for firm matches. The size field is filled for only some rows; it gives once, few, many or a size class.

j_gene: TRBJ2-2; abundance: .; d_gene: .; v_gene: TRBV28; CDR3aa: CASGSVNTGELFF; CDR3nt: TGTGCCAGCGGGTCTGTGAACACCGGGGAGCTGTTTTTT
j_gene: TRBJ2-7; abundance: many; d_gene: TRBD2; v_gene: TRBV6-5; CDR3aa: CASRPPGLAGGEQYF; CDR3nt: TGTGCCAGCAGGCCGCCGGGACTAGCGGGAGGAGAGCAGTACTTC
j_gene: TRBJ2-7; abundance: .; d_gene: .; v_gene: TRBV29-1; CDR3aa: CSVDLGSYEQYF; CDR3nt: TGCAGCGTTGACTTGGGGTCCTACGAGCAGTACTTC
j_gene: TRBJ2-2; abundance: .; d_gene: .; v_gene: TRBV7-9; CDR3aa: CASSLHTGSGTGELFF; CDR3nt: TGTGCCAGCAGCTTACATACAGGGTCAGGCACCGGGGAGCTGTTTTTT
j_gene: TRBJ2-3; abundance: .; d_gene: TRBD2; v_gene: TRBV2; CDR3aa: CASSSTSAFTDTQYF; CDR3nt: TGTGCCAGCAGTTCCACTAGCGCTTTCACAGATACGCAGTATTTT
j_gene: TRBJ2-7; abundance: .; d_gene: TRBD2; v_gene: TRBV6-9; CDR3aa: CASSPPGLAGPGCYEQYF; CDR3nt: TGTGCCAGCAGTCCACCGGGACTAGCGGGACCAGGGTGCTACGAGCAGTACTTC
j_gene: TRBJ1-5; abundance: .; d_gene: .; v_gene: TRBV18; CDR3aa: CASSPGTDQPQHF; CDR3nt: TGTGCCAGCTCTCCAGGAACTGATCAGCCCCAGCATTTT
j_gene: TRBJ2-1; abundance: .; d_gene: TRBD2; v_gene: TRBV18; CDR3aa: CASSPGNGRGLNEQFF; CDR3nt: TGTGCCAGCTCACCAGGGAACGGGAGGGGCCTCAATGAGCAGTTCTTC
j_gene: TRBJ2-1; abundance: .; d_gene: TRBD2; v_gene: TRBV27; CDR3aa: CASSLSTSGHNEQFF; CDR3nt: TGTGCCAGCAGTTTATCTACTAGCGGTCACAATGAGCAGTTCTTC
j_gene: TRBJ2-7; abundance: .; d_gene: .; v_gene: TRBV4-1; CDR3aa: CASSQVYFGSTYEQYF; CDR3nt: TGCGCCAGCAGCCAAGTTTACTTTGGCAGCACCTACGAGCAGTACTTC
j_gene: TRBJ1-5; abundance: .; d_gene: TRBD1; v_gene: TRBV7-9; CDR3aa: CASSSTTGGNPQPQHF; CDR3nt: TGTGCCAGCAGCTCCACGACAGGGGGCAATCCCCAGCCCCAGCATTTT
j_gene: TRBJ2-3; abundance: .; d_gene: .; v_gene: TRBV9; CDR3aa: CASSVGTGTDTQYF; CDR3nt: TGTGCCAGCAGCGTAGGGACCGGGACGGATACGCAGTATTTT
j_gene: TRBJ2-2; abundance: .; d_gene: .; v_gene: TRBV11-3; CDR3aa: CASSHGTFDAAGTGELFF; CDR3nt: TGTGCCAGCAGCCACGGGACTTTCGATGCGGCGGGGACCGGGGAGCTGTTTTTT
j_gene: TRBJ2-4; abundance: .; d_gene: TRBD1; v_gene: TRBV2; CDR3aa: CASSRTTGGDVIQYF; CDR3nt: TGTGCCAGCAGCCGGACTACAGGGGGCGATGTCATTCAGTACTTC
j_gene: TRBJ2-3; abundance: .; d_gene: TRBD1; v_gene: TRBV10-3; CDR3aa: CASEEGTGVRTDTQYF; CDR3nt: TGTGCCAGCGAAGAAGGGACAGGGGTTCGGACAGATACGCAGTATTTT
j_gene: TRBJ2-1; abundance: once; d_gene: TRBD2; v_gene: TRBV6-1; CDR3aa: CASSELAGGSSYNEQFF; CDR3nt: TGTGCCAGCAGTGAACTAGCGGGGGGAAGCTCCTACAATGAGCAGTTCTTC
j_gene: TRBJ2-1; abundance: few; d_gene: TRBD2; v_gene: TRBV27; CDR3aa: CASSTSGNEQFF; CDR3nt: TGTGCCAGCAGTACTAGCGGGAATGAGCAGTTCTTC
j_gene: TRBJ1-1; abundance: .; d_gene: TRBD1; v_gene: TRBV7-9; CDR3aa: CASSGTGGHQDTEAFF; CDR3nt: TGTGCCAGCAGCGGGACAGGGGGACATCAGGACACTGAAGCTTTCTTT
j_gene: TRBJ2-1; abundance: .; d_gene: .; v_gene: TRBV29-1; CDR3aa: CSVVGRSGSSYNEQFF; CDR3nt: TGCAGCGTTGTGGGCCGGAGCGGAAGCTCCTACAATGAGCAGTTCTTC
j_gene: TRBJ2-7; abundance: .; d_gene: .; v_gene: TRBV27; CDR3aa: CASRRPGTSYEQYF; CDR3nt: TGTGCCAGCAGACGACCCGGGACCTCCTACGAGCAGTACTTC
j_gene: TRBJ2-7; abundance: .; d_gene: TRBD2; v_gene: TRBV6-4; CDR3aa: CASSVLAGPSYEQYF; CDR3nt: TGTGCCAGCAGCGTTTTAGCGGGCCCCTCCTACGAGCAGTACTTC
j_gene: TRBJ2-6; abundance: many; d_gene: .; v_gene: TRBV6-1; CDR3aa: CASSGTQSGANVLTF; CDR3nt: TGTGCCAGCAGTGGGACCCAGTCTGGGGCCAACGTCCTGACTTTC
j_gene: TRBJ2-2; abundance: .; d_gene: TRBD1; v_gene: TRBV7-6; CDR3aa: CASTWTGNTGELFF; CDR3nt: TGTGCCAGCACCTGGACAGGGAACACCGGGGAGCTGTTTTTT
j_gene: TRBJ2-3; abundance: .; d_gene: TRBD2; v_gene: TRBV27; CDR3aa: CASSPPASGSDTQYF; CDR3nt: TGTGCCAGCAGTCCCCCGGCTAGCGGGAGTGATACGCAGTATTTT
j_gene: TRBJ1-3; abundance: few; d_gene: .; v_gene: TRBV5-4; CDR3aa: CASSEDPSSGNTIYF; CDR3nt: TGTGCCAGCAGCGAGGACCCGTCCTCTGGAAACACCATATATTTT
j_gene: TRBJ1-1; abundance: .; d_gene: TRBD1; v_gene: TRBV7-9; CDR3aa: CASSSNANRGGLNTEAFF; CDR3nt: TGTGCCAGCAGCTCAAACGCGAACAGGGGCGGGTTGAACACTGAAGCTTTCTTT
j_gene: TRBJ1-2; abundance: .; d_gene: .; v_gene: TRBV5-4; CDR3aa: CASSLDRNYGYTF; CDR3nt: TGTGCCAGCAGCTTGGACCGTAACTATGGCTACACCTTC
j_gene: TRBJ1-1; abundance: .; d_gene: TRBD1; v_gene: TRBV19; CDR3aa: CASSMVRDRAMNTEAFF; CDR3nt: TGTGCCAGTAGTATGGTCCGGGACAGGGCCATGAACACTGAAGCTTTCTTT
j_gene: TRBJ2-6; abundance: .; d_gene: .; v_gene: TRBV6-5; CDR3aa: CASGLGGSGANVLTF; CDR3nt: TGTGCCAGTGGGTTGGGGGGCTCTGGGGCCAACGTCCTGACTTTC
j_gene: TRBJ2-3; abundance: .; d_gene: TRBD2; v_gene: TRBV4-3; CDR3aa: CASSQEVSGSADTQYF; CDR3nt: TGCGCCAGCAGCCAAGAAGTTAGCGGGAGCGCAGATACGCAGTATTTT
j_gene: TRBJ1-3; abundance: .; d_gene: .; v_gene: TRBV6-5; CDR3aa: CASRSAPGDTIYF; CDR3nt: TGTGCCAGCAGGTCGGCACCTGGGGACACCATATATTTT
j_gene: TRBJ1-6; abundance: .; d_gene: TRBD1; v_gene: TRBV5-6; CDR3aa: CASSPDRGYNSPLHF; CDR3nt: TGTGCCAGCAGCCCCGACAGGGGGTATAATTCACCCCTCCACTTT
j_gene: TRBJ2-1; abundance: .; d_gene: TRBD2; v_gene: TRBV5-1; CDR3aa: CASSLAPAGGPNEQFF; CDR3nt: TGCGCCAGCAGCTTGGCCCCAGCGGGAGGCCCCAATGAGCAGTTCTTC
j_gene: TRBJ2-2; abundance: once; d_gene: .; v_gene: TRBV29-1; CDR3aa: CSVEGNTGELFF; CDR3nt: TGCAGCGTTGAGGGGAACACCGGGGAGCTGTTTTTT
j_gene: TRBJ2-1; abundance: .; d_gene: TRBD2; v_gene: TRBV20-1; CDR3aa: CSAPLGEGLFF; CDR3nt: TGCAGTGCCCCTCTGGGGGAGGGCCTATTCTTC
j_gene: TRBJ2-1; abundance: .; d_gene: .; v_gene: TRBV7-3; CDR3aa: CASSSGNEQFF; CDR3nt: TGTGCCAGCAGCTCCGGCAATGAGCAGTTCTTC
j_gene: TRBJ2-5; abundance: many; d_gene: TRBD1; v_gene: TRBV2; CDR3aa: CASTVGTGFFEETQYF; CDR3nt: TGTGCCAGCACGGTAGGGACAGGGTTTTTTGAAGAGACCCAGTACTTC
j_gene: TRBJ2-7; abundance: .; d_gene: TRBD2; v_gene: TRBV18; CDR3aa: CASSPSGLAGTYEQYF; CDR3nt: TGTGCCAGCTCACCAAGTGGGCTAGCGGGGACCTACGAGCAGTACTTC
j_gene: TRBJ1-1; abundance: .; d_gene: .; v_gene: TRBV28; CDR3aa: CASIFALLPAEAFF; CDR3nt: TGTGCCAGCATTTTTGCCCTCTTGCCAGCTGAAGCTTTCTTT
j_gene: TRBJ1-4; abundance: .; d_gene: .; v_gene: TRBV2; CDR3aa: CASSEASDPFGEKLFF; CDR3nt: TGTGCCAGCAGTGAAGCGTCAGACCCGTTCGGCGAAAAACTGTTTTTT
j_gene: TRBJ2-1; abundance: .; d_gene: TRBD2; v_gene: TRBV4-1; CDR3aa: CASSLSTSGSYNEQFF; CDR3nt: TGCGCCAGCAGCCTTTCGACTAGCGGGAGTTACAATGAGCAGTTCTTC
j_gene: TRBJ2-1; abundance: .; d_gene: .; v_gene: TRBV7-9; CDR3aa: CASSPEGSYNEQFF; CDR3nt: TGTGCCAGCAGTCCGGAGGGTTCTTACAATGAGCAGTTCTTC
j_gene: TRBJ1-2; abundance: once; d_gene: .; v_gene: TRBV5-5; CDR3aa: CASRPRTRLGGYTF; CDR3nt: TGTGCCAGCAGACCTAGGACAAGGCTGGGTGGCTACACCTTC
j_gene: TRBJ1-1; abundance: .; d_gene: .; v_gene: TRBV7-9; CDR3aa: CASSRGERTEAFF; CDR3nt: TGTGCCAGCAGCCGGGGCGAGCGCACTGAAGCTTTCTTT
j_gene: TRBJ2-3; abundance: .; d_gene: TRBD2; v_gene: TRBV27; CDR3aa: CASRVAGGVTDTQYF; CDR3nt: TGTGCCAGCAGGGTAGCGGGAGGTGTCACAGATACGCAGTATTTT